This TCR beta chain came from a study of T cell responses to AZD1222 COVID-19 vaccine. General study results and limits: Mapped onto spike, vaccine-associated CD4 TCRs spanned it and were dominant at 160-218 and 743-854. Following two doses of AZD1222, Spike-specific TCR breadth and depth rose. White British ancestry dominated among donors, who included more females, and clonal diversity was possibly underestimated.

Recipients boosted at about 4 weeks or about 12 weeks are pooled. The ends were cut back, 1 base at V and 2 bases at J, with 11 bases in the middle. CDR1 and CDR2 (germline): SGHTA, FQGNSA. There are 16 residues in the CDR3. TCRdb keeps only in-frame clones here, not all; method: immunoSEQ multiplex PCR. This sample has 180,000 or so clones; around 90% occur once, and the top ten carry approximately 1.8%. As for this clone: Its antigen is unknown.

The source is an adult who received the AZD1222 COVID-19 vaccine. The chain employs TRBV7-2 and TRBJ2-2, with D maybe TRBD1 (6 bases). The sample here was peripheral blood, taken 28 days after the second AZD1222 dose. This chain's CDR3 is CASSLGPDSNTGELFF. In nucleotides, the CDR3 is TGTGCCAGCAGCTTAGGACCGGACAGCAACACCGGGGAGCTGTTTTTT.